This TCR beta chain was recovered during a study of T cells in Graves' hyperthyroidism and ophthalmopathy. Template material for amplifying TCR beta CDR3 regions consisted of RNA transcripts. First-round RT-PCR of the TCR CDR3 relied on the HTBI primer set. TCRdb fed the multiplex PCR reads into MiXCR, producing one record per CDR3 protein. The table shows roughly 300,000 distinct CDR3 sequences, with around 20% occurring only once. The PBMCs had their origin in more than 9.5 ml of fresh peripheral blood. V lost 5 bases, J lost 0 bases, and 5 bases stayed unmatched. The germline CDR1 and CDR2 sequences are MDHEN and SYDVKM. The CDR3 has 15 amino acids. This clonotype has ten or more counts.

This TCR was recovered from a woman aged 50 to 65 with Graves' hyperthyroidism. The rearrangement joins TRBV28 to TRBJ2-7; 9 nucleotides align to TRBD1. The sequencing sample was made of blood. Here the CDR3 reads CASSKTGGSSYEQYF. As DNA, the CDR3 is TGTGCCAGCAGTAAGACAGGGGGGAGCTCCTACGAGCAGTACTTC.